This T cell receptor beta chain was obtained from a study of cytomegalovirus exposure and HLA in healthy donors. Some clones are missing from TCRdb's copy, which holds only in-frame ones; the method was immunoSEQ multiplex PCR. The sample has 250,000 or so clones; about 90% are singletons. This clone was counted only a few times. Per the germline V gene, CDR1 is SGHRS and CDR2 is YFSETQ. V gave up 6 bases and J gave up 4 bases; unmatched junction bases: 21. The CDR3 consists of 18 residues. Sequencing was performed on PBMCs. This receptor was identified in a man between 18 and 35 years old in good health and CMV-seropositive. The V gene is TRBV5-1, the J gene TRBJ1-2; 7 bases are a match to TRBD1. This chain's CDR3 is CASKGKRTGPALFYGYTF. CDR3 bases: TGCGCCAGCAAAGGAAAACGGACAGGTCCTGCCCTATTCTATGGCTACACCTTC.